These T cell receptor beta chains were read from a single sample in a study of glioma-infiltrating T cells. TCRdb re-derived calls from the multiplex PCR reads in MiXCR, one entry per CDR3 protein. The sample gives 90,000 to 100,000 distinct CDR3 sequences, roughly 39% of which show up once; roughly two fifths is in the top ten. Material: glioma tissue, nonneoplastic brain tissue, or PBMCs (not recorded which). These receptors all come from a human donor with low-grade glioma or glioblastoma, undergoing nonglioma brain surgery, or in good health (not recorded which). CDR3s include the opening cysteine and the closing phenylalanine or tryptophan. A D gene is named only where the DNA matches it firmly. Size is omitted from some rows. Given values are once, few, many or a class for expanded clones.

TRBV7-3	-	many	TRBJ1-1	CASSLHPDSTEAFF	TGTGCCAGCAGCTTACATCCCGATAGCACTGAAGCTTTCTTT
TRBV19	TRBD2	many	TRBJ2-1	CASSLLAGPSYNEQFF	TGTGCCAGTAGTCTCTTAGCGGGACCCTCCTACAATGAGCAGTTCTTC
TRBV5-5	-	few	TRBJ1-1	CASSLSAGSGEAFF	TGTGCCAGCAGCTTGTCGGCGGGATCGGGTGAAGCTTTCTTT
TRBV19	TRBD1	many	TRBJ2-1	CASSTLGIGRDRIYNEQFF	TGTGCCAGTAGTACGCTTGGTATAGGTCGGGACAGAATCTACAATGAGCAGTTCTTC
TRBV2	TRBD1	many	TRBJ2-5	CASSEQGQGETQYF	TGTGCCAGCAGTGAACAGGGACAGGGAGAGACCCAGTACTTC
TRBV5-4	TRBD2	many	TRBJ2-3	CASSSGTSGRGEDTQYF	TGTGCCAGCAGCTCTGGGACTAGCGGGAGGGGTGAAGATACGCAGTATTTT
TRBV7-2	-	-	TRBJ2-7	CANSLGRSGEQYF	TGTGCCAACAGCTTAGGTCGGAGCGGCGAGCAGTACTTC
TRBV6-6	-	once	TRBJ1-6	CASSYSQFNTPLHF	TGTGCCAGTAGTTACTCCCAATTTAATACACCCCTCCACTTT
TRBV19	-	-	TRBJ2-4	CASSIDVFPGSAKNIQYF	TGTGCCAGTAGTATAGATGTTTTTCCGGGTTCAGCCAAAAACATTCAGTACTTC
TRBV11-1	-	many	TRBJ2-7	CASSLLTGKDYEQYF	TGTGCCAGCAGCTTATTAACAGGGAAAGACTACGAGCAGTACTTC
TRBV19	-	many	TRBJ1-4	CASSIRRNEKLFF	TGTGCCAGTAGTATACGGCGTAATGAAAAACTGTTTTTT
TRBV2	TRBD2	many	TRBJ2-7	CASSQGTSVQNEQYF	TGTGCCAGCAGCCAGGGGACTAGCGTTCAGAACGAGCAGTACTTC
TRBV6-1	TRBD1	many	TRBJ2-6	CASRLTGVRSGANVLTF	TGTGCCAGCAGACTGACAGGGGTTCGCTCTGGGGCCAACGTCCTGACTTTC
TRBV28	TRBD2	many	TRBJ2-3	CASRLAGAPRITDTQYF	TGTGCCAGCAGGCTAGCGGGAGCCCCGCGGATCACAGATACGCAGTATTTT
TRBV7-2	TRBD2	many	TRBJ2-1	CASSFARGVPEQFF	TGTGCCAGCAGCTTCGCGCGGGGGGTACCTGAGCAGTTCTTC
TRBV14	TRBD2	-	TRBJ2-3	CASSPPGLATDMQYF	TGTGCCAGCAGCCCGCCGGGACTAGCCACAGATATGCAGTATTTT
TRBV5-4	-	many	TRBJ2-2	CASSWDGGSGELFF	TGTGCCAGCAGCTGGGATGGGGGGAGCGGGGAGCTGTTTTTT
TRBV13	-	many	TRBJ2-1	CASSRPGVVVSDEQFF	TGTGCCAGCAGCCGTCCAGGGGTCGTGGTTAGCGATGAGCAGTTCTTC
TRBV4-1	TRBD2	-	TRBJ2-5	CASTQGGGAQETQYF	TGCGCCAGCACCCAGGGCGGGGGGGCTCAAGAGACCCAGTACTTC
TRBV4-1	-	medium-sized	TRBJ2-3	CASSQEPASTDTQYF	TGCGCCAGCAGCCAAGAGCCCGCCTCCACAGATACGCAGTATTTT
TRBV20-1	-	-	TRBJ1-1	CSDAMVSSPAFF	TGCAGTGACGCCATGGTCTCGTCCCCAGCTTTCTTT
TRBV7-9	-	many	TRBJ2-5	CASSQQGGEETQYF	TGTGCCAGCAGCCAACAGGGGGGGGAAGAGACCCAGTACTTC